This T cell receptor (beta chain) is from a study of graft-versus-host responses after intestinal transplantation. Study as a whole: Each recipient received anti-thymocyte globulin induction, then tacrolimus and steroids for about 3 years.

Method: immunoSEQ multiplex PCR; TCRdb's copy keeps in-frame clones and lacks some. The sample carries tens of thousands of clones, about 35% recorded once. Study conclusions and caveats: Individuals who had graft-donor T cell macrochimerism had allografts that showed high graft-versus-host to host-versus-graft clonal ratios. GvH clones were identified in recipient marrow, with some first appearing in ileum or blood.

Responders (approximately 200,000, CFSE-labeled) met approximately 200,000 stimulators that were irradiated and violet-dye-labeled. After the reaction, the investigators sorted the proliferating CFSE-low CD3+CD4+ and CD3+CD8+ responders. Trimming left V 0 bases short and J 14 bases short, with 8 bases between. The CDR3 consists of 12 residues. The germline V gene encodes CDR1 MNHNS and CDR2 SASEGT. At least ten counts were recorded for this clone. This chain uses TRBV6-1 with TRBJ1-6; D is uncertain. The origin of this receptor is a human patient who received an intestinal transplant. Sequencing used alloreactive CD8+ T cells from a mixed lymphocyte reaction culture, obtained before intestinal transplant. Subset in this sample: CFSE-low proliferating T cells sorted from roughly six-day pre-transplant mixed lymphocyte reaction (GvH or HvG direction). The CDR3 loop reads CASSEAVGSLHF. The CDR3 coding sequence is TGTGCCAGCAGTGAAGCGGTGGGTTCCCTCCACTTT.